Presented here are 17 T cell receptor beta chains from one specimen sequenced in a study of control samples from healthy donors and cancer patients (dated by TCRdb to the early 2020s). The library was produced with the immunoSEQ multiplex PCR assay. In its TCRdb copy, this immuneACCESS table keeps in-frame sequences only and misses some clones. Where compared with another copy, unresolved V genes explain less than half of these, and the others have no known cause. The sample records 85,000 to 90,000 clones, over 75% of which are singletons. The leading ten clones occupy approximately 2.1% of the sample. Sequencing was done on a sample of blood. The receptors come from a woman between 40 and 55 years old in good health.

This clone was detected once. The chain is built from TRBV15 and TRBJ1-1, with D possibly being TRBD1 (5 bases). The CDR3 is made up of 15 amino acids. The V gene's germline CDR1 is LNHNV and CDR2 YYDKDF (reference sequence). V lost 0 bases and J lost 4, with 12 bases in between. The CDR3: CATSRDVGRGTEAFF. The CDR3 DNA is TGTGCCACCAGCAGAGATGTGGGAAGGGGCACTGAAGCTTTCTTT.

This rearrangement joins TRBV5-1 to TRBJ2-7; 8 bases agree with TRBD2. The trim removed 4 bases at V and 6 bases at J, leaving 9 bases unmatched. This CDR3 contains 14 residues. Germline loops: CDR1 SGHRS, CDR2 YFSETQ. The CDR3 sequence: CASSIGGANLEQYF. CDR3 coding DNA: TGCGCCAGCAGCATCGGGGGGGCCAATCTCGAGCAGTACTTC.

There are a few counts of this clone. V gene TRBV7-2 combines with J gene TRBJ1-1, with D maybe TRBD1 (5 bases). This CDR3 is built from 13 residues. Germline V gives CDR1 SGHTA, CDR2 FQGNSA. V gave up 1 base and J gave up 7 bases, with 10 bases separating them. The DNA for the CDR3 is TGTGCCAGCAGCTTAGGAACCAGGGTTGAAGCTTTCTTT. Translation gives CASSLGTRVEAFF. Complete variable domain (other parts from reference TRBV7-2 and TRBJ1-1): GAGVSQSPSNKVTEKGKDVELRCDPISGHTALYWYRQSLGQGLEFLIYFQGNSAPDKSGLPSDRFSAERTGGSVSTLTIQRTQQEDSAVYLCASSLGTRVEAFFGQGTRLTVV.

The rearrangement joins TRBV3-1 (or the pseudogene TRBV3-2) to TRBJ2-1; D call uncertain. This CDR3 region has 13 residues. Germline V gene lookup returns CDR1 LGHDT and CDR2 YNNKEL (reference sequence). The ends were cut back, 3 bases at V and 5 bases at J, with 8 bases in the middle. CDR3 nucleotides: TGTGCCAGCAGCCACAGCAGCAACAATGAGCAGTTCTTC. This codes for CASSHSSNNEQFF.

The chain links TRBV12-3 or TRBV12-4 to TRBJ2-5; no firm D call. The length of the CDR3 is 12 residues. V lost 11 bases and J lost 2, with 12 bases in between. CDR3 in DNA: TGTGCCTGCCAATCGGGTCAAGAGACCCAGTACTTC. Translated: CACQSGQETQYF.

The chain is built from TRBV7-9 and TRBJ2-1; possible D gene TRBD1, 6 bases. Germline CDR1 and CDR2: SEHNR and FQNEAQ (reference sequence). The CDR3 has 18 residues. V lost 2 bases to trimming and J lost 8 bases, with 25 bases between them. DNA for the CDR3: TGTGCCAGCAGCTTACCCCTTCGCGGGCAGGGGAGCTGGCATGAGCAGTTCTTC. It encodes CASSLPLRGQGSWHEQFF. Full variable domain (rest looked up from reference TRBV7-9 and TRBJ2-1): DTGVSQNPRHKITKRGQNVTFRCDPISEHNRLYWYRQTLGQGPEFLTYFQNEAQLEKSRLLSDRFSAERPKGSFSTLEIQRTEQGDSAMYLCASSLPLRGQGSWHEQFFGPGTRLTVL.

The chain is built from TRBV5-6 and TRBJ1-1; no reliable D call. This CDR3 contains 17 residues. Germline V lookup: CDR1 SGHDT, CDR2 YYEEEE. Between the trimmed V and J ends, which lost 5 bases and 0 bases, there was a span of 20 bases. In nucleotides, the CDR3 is TGTGCCAGCAGAAACCTCGGGCTGACGTTCATGAACACTGAAGCTTTCTTT. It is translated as CASRNLGLTFMNTEAFF.

The CDR3 here is CASSRGGQSYEQYF. CDR3 nucleotides: TGTGCCAGCAGCCGGGGAGGACAAAGCTACGAGCAGTACTTC. V is TRBV3-1 (or the pseudogene TRBV3-2) and J is TRBJ2-7; D might be TRBD2 (6 bases). The CDR3 loop spans 14 amino acids. CDR1 is LGHDT and CDR2 is YNNKEL in the germline V gene (reference sequence). Between the trimmed V and J ends, which lost 4 bases and 3 bases, there was a span of 13 bases.

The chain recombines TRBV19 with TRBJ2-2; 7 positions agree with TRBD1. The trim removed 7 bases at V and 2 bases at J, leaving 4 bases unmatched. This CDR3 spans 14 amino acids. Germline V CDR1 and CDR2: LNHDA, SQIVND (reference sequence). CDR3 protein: CASKGTANTGELFF. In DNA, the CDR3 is TGTGCCAGTAAGGGGACAGCAAACACCGGGGAGCTGTTTTTT.

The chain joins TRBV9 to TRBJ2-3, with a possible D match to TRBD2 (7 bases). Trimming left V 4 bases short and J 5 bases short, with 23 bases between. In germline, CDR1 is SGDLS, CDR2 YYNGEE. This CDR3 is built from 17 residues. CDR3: CASSPQSMGGHLDTQYF. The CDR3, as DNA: TGTGCCAGCAGCCCCCAAAGTATGGGGGGGCATTTAGATACGCAGTATTTT.

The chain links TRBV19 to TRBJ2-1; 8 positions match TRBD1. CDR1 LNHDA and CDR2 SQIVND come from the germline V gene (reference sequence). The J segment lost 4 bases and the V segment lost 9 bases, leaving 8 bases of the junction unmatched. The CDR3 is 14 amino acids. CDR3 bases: TGTGCCAGCACAAAACAGGGGGTTTACAATGAGCAGTTCTTC. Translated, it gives CASTKQGVYNEQFF.

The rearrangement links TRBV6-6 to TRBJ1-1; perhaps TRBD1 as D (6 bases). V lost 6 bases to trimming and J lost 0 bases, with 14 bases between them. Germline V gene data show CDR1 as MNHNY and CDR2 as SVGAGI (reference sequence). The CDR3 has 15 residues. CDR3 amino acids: CASRPRTDMNTEAFF. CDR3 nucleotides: TGTGCCAGCAGACCCCGGACAGACATGAACACTGAAGCTTTCTTT.

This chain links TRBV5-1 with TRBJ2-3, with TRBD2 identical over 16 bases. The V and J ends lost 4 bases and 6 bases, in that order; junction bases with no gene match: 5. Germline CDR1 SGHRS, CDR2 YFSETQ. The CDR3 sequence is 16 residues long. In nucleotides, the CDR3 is TGCGCCAGCAGCCCGGGACTAGCGGGGGGGCATGATACGCAGTATTTT. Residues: CASSPGLAGGHDTQYF.

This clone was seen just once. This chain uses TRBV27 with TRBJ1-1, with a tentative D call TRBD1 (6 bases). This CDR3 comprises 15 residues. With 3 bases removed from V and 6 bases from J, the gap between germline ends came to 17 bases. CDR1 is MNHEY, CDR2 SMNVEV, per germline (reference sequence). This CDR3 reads CASSLAFGRGAEAFF. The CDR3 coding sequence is TGTGCCAGCAGTTTGGCGTTCGGGAGGGGGGCTGAAGCTTTCTTT.

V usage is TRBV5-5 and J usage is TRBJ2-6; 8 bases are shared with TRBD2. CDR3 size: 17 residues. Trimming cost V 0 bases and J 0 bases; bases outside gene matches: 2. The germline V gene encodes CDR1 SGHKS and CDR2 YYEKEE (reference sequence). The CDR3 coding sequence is TGTGCCAGCAGCTTGGTAGCGGGGACCTCTGGGGCCAACGTCCTGACTTTC. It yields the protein CASSLVAGTSGANVLTF.

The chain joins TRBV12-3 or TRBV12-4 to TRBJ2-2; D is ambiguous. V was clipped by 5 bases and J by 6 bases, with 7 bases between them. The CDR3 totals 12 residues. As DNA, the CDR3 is TGTGCCAGCAGTCCCCAACCCGGGGAGCTGTTTTTT. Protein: CASSPQPGELFF.

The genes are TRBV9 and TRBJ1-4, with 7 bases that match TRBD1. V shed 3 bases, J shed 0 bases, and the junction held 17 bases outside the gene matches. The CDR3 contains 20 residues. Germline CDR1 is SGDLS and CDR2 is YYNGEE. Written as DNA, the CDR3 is TGTGCCAGCAGCGCCCCCCGGGACAGCGTACGCAGTGCAACTAATGAAAAACTGTTTTTT. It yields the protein CASSAPRDSVRSATNEKLFF.